The clone carrying this T cell receptor (beta chain) was seen at least ten times. Its antigen is unidentified. Unique molecular identifiers were used to barcode this TCRbeta library. TCRdb used MiXCR to reprocess the PCR reads, holding one entry per CDR3 protein. This repertoire shows a few hundred thousand distinct CDR3 sequences, approximately 11% found once; its top ten account for roughly 28%. The data stem from a study of T-cell reconstitution after alpha-beta-depleted transplantation in children. Study conclusions and caveats: In some patients, recipient T cells and intrathymic progenitors surviving conditioning explained high day-60 diversity. Newly produced T cells mostly accounted for T-cell counts and diversity one year post-transplant.

This CDR3 is built from 15 residues. Trimming removed 2 bases at V and 0 bases at J, with 10 bases between. Germline loops: CDR1 MDHEN, CDR2 SYDVKM. The TCR comes from a child less than two years old with acute myeloid leukemia, due to receive a stem cell transplant. The material was PBMCs, obtained before TCRalphabeta/CD19-depleted stem cell transplant. The rearrangement uses TRBV28 and TRBJ1-2; D gene unclear. The CDR3 DNA sequence: TGTGCCAGCAGTTTAGAACCAGGTTCTAACTATGGCTACACCTTC. Translated, it gives CASSLEPGSNYGYTF.